Reported below is one T cell receptor beta chain. The antigen is undetermined. Samples came from healthy bone marrow donors. This record comes from a study of cytomegalovirus exposure and HLA in healthy donors. The study, taken as a whole, reports: Analysis performed later showed TCR beta chains linked to HLA being more clonally expanded than equally common others. With DRB1 most and HLA-C fewest, TCR association rates differed between HLA loci in a later analysis. The likely explanation for a cluster of highly shared sequence variants was sequencing artifact.

PCR amplification relied on 60 Vbeta primers (plus 13 Jbeta primers). TCRdb's copy holds only in-frame clones and misses some; the assay was immunoSEQ multiplex PCR. In the table there are under 150,000 clones, 75% to 85% of which are singletons. The CDR3 is 16 residues long. After removal of 3 bases from V and 1 base from J, the junction contained 7 bases not matched to a gene. Per germline, CDR1 SGHNT and CDR2 YYREEE (reference sequence). Sequenced: PBMCs. The sequence was obtained from a male donor in good health and CMV-seronegative. The chain couples TRBV5-4 to TRBJ2-4; 7 bases agree with TRBD2. DNA of the CDR3: TGTGCCAGCAGCTCCCCGACTAGCCTGGCCAAAAACATTCAGTACTTC. It codes for CASSSPTSLAKNIQYF.